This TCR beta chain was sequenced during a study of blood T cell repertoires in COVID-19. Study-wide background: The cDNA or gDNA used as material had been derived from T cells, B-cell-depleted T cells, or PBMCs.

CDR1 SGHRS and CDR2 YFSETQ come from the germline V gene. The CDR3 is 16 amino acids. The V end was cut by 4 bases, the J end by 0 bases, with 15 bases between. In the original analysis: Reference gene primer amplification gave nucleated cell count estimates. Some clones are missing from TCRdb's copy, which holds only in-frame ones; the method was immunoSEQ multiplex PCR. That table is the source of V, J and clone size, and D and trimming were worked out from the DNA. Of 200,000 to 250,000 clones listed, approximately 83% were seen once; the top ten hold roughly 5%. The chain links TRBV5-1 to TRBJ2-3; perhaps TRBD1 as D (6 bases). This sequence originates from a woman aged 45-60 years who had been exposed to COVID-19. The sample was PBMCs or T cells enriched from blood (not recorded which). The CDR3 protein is CASSPQVGQSTDTQYF. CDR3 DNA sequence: TGCGCCAGCAGCCCCCAGGTGGGACAAAGCACAGATACGCAGTATTTT. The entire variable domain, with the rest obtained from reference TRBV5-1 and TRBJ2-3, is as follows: KAGVTQTPRYLIKTRGQQVTLSCSPISGHRSVSWYQQTPGQGLQFLFEYFSETQRNKGNFPGRFSGRQFSNSRSEMNVSTLELGDSALYLCASSPQVGQSTDTQYFGPGTRLTVL.